This entry concerns a single T cell receptor (beta chain). Its antigen remains unknown. The source of the sample is a study of PD-1 blockade in classical Hodgkin lymphoma. Whole-study findings and limits: Healthy donors were reported to have higher baseline TCR diversity than newly diagnosed patients.

Regarding time point: newly diagnosed, previously untreated cHL patient sample. Magnetic negative selection was used to purify CD8+ T cells from thawed PBMCs. Comparison came from newly diagnosed, untreated classical Hodgkin lymphoma PBMCs. This CDR3 has 14 amino acids. After removal of 4 bases from V and 5 bases from J, the junction contained 5 bases not matched to a gene. The germline gives CDR1 SGDLS, CDR2 YYNGEE. Clones were read by immunoSEQ multiplex PCR, and TCRdb kept only the in-frame ones, dropping some. The sample carries just over 14,000 clones, around 93% recorded once. Sequencing input: CD8+ T cells from blood. The clonotype originates from a human donor with classical Hodgkin lymphoma. V usage is TRBV9 and J usage is TRBJ1-1; TRBD1 matches at 10 bases. CDR3: CASSQQGQGTEAFF. CDR3 sequence (DNA): TGTGCCAGCAGCCAGCAGGGACAGGGGACTGAAGCTTTCTTT.